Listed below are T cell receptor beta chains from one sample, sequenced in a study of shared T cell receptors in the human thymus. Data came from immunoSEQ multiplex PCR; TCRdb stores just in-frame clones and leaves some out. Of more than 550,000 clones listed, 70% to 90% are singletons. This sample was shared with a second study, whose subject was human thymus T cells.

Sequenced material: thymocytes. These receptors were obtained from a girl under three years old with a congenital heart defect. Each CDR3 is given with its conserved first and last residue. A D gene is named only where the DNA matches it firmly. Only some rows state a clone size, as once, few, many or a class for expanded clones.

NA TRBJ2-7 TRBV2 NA CASSVGGLYEQYF TGTGCCAGCAGTGTTGGGGGACTCTACGAGCAGTACTTC
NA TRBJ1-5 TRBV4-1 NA CASSQWSTGLNQPQHF TGCGCCAGCAGCCAGTGGTCGACAGGCCTAAATCAGCCCCAGCATTTT
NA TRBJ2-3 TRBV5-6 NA CASTSGGRSTDTQYF TGTGCCAGCACCTCGGGGGGCCGAAGCACAGATACGCAGTATTTT
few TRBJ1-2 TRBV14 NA CASSHAHKGGESYGYTF TGTGCCAGCAGCCATGCCCATAAAGGCGGGGAGTCCTATGGCTACACCTTC
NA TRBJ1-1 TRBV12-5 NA CASGPPLDRANTEAFF TGTGCTAGTGGCCCGCCTTTGGACAGAGCGAACACTGAAGCTTTCTTT
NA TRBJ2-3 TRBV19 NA CASSMALWPPTDTQYF TGTGCCAGTAGTATGGCCCTTTGGCCCCCCACAGATACGCAGTATTTT
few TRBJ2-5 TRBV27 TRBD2 CASSPCGGQETQYF TGTGCCAGCAGTCCATGCGGGGGCCAAGAGACCCAGTACTTC
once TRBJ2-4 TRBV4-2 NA CASSQDRRRRPLAKNIQYF TGTGCCAGCAGCCAAGATAGAAGGAGACGGCCTCTAGCCAAAAACATTCAGTACTTC
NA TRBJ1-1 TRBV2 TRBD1 CASGDPDRASNEAFF TGTGCCAGCGGAGACCCGGACAGGGCGTCTAATGAAGCTTTCTTT
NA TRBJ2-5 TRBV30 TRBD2 CAWSGSSGEETQYF TGTGCCTGGAGTGGTTCTAGCGGGGAAGAGACCCAGTACTTC
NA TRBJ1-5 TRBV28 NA CASSLASGTSTLLAQHF TGTGCCAGCAGTCTCGCGTCAGGGACTTCGACGCTTCTAGCCCAGCATTTT
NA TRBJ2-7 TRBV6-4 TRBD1 CASRRTGWNEQYF TGTGCCAGCAGGCGGACAGGGTGGAACGAGCAGTACTTC
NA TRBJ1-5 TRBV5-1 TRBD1 CASRLGTDSNQPQHF TGCGCCAGCAGACTAGGGACAGATAGCAATCAGCCCCAGCATTTT
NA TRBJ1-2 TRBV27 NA CASSLLRTEGNYGYTF TGTGCCAGCAGTTTGCTCCGGACAGAGGGTAACTATGGCTACACCTTC
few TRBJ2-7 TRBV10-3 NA CAISLGSYEQYF TGTGCCATCAGCCTCGGCTCCTACGAGCAGTACTTC
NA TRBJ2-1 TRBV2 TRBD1 CASSAGQTGEQFF TGTGCCAGCAGTGCGGGACAGACAGGAGAGCAGTTCTTC
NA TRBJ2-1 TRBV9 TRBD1 CASSVGQGGNEQFF TGTGCCAGCAGCGTGGGACAGGGGGGGAATGAGCAGTTCTTC
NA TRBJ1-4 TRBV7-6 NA CASSPPGGAPNEKLFF TGTGCCAGCAGCCCCCCTGGGGGGGCACCTAATGAAAAACTGTTTTTT
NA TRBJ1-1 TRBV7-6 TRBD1 CASSLRDSSTGVKNTEAFF TGTGCCAGCAGCTTACGGGACAGCAGTACAGGGGTGAAGAACACTGAAGCTTTCTTT
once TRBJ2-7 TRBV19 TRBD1 CASSVRQGTYEQYF TGTGCCAGTAGTGTCCGACAGGGGACCTACGAGCAGTACTTC
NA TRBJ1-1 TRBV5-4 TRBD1 CASSLERDRGLNTEAFF TGTGCCAGCAGCTTGGAAAGGGACAGGGGGCTGAACACTGAAGCTTTCTTT
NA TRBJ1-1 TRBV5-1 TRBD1 CASSAYHLRGHGNTEAFF TGCGCCAGCAGCGCCTACCACCTCAGGGGGCACGGGAACACTGAAGCTTTCTTT
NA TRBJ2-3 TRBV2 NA CASSDSCPTSPDTQYF TGTGCCAGCAGTGATAGTTGTCCTACTTCACCAGATACGCAGTATTTT
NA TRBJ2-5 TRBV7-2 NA CASSWRPQPGDQETQYF TGTGCCAGCAGCTGGAGGCCGCAGCCCGGCGATCAGGAGACCCAGTACTTC
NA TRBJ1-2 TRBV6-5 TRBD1 CASSKDTGDYGYTF TGTGCCAGCAGTAAAGACACAGGGGACTATGGCTACACCTTC
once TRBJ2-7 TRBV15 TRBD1 CATSRPTTGMDYEQYF TGTGCCACCAGCAGACCCACGACAGGGATGGACTACGAGCAGTACTTC
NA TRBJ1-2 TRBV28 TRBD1 CASSSDRGYGYTF TGTGCCAGCAGCTCCGACAGGGGGTATGGCTACACCTTC
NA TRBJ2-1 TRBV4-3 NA CASSPGSPAEDEQFF TGCGCCAGCAGCCCCGGGTCTCCCGCCGAGGATGAGCAGTTCTTC
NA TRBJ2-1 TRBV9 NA CASSVGEGPGGTYNEQFF TGTGCCAGCAGCGTAGGGGAAGGACCTGGAGGAACCTACAATGAGCAGTTCTTC
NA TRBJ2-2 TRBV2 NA CASSTNTGAREKDGELFF TGTGCCAGCAGTACTAACACAGGGGCCCGGGAGAAGGACGGGGAGCTGTTTTTT
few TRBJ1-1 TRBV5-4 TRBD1 CASSIGTGNEAFF TGTGCCAGCAGCATAGGGACAGGGAATGAAGCTTTCTTT
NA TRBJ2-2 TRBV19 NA CASRLPGRDTGELFF TGTGCCAGCAGACTCCCTGGCAGAGACACCGGGGAGCTGTTTTTT
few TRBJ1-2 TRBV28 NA CAGRSRSVNYGYTF TGTGCCGGTCGAAGTCGATCGGTCAACTATGGCTACACCTTC
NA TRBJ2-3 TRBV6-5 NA CASSYQGPADTQYF TGTGCCAGCAGTTACCAGGGCCCCGCGGATACGCAGTATTTT
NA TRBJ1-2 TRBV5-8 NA CASSFFGVGNYGYTF TGTGCCAGCAGCTTTTTCGGGGTTGGTAACTATGGCTACACCTTC
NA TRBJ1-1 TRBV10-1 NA CASSKKGLRGEAFF TGCGCCAGCAGTAAAAAGGGACTACGGGGTGAAGCTTTCTTT
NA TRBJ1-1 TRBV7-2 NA CASSPYGVEQKNTEAFF TGTGCCAGCAGCCCCTACGGCGTGGAACAGAAGAACACTGAAGCTTTCTTT
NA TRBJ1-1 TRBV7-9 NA CASSLKAPGEPSTEAFF TGTGCCAGCAGCTTGAAAGCTCCGGGTGAGCCTAGCACTGAAGCTTTCTTT
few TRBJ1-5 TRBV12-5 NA CASANSKGNQPQHF TGTGCTAGTGCCAACTCAAAGGGGAATCAGCCCCAGCATTTT
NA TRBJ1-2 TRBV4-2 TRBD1 CASSHHNRGTRDGYTF TGTGCCAGCAGCCACCACAACAGGGGGACCCGAGACGGCTACACCTTC
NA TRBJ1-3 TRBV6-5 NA CATETGDSGNTIYF TGTGCCACCGAGACAGGAGACTCTGGAAACACCATATATTTT
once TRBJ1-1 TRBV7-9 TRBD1 CASSRRFGTGPEAFF TGTGCCAGCAGCCGGAGATTCGGGACAGGGCCAGAAGCTTTCTTT
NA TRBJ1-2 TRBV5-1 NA CASSSTVYGYTF TGCGCCAGCAGCTCGACAGTCTATGGCTACACCTTC
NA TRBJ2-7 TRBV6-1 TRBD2 CATTKPSRGGHEQYF TGTGCCACGACAAAACCTAGCCGGGGGGGCCACGAGCAGTACTTC
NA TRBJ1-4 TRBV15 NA CATSITGQGEKLFF TGTGCCACCAGTATTACAGGGCAGGGTGAAAAACTGTTTTTT